This T cell receptor (beta chain) is from a study of beta chain features in type 1 diabetes. Findings and caveats of the study: Shortening of TCRB CDR3s, moderate but significant, appeared in all four CD4+ subsets of Type 1 diabetes patients.

As to this clone: Its antigen is currently unknown.

The CDR3 sequence is 14 residues long. Germline CDR1 SGHDT, CDR2 YYEEEE. The germline V and J ends were trimmed by 6 bases and 9 bases, with 19 bases remaining between them. Every isolated RNA sample was fully reverse transcribed, so sequencing captured expressed TCRB transcripts. Some clones are missing from TCRdb's copy, which holds only in-frame ones; the method was immunoSEQ multiplex PCR. This sample yields about 360,000 clones, of which around an eighth are seen a single time; 0.008% to 0.011% belongs to the top ten. The sample consisted of naive CD4+ T cells from blood. The receptor's source is a young woman with type 1 diabetes. The chain links TRBV5-6 to TRBJ2-4, with TRBD2 as a possible D gene (6 bases). The CDR3 sequence is CASNSDRRVGIQYF. The CDR3, as DNA: TGTGCCAGCAATAGTGATAGGAGGGTCGGCATTCAGTACTTC.